The clone carrying this T cell receptor beta chain was counted once. This sample is part of a study of CD8 T cells in Susac syndrome. High-throughput TCR beta sequencing covered peripheral CD8+ and CD4+ T cells. Treatment-naive patients with stable or active relapsing-remitting disease served as multiple sclerosis controls. Reverse transcription of about 0.45 to 1 ug RNA was performed with random hexamers. By means of immunoSEQ multiplex PCR, TCR beta CDR3 spanning 54 Vbeta and 13 Jbeta underwent amplification. TCRdb fed the immunoSEQ multiplex PCR reads into MiXCR, producing one record per CDR3 protein. The sample yields about 180,000 distinct CDR3 sequences, under 97% seen once. The germline CDR1 and CDR2 sequences are DFQATT and SNEGSKA (reference sequence). V lost 0 bases to trimming and J lost 0 bases, with 11 bases between them. The CDR3 runs to 16 residues.

The chain links TRBV20-1 to TRBJ2-2, with no clear D. The receptor's source is a human donor with multiple sclerosis. Sequencing input: CD4+ T cells from PBMCs. The DNA for the CDR3 is TGCAGTGCTAGAGATCCCGGCCCGACGAACACCGGGGAGCTGTTTTTT. The encoded protein is CSARDPGPTNTGELFF.